Below, one T cell receptor beta chain is given with its context. Its antigen is as yet unknown. Within the sample, other DNA sequences also encode this same CDR3. This sample is part of a study of shared clonotypes between healthy human individuals. Findings of the study overall: Non-shared clonotypes were found to have lower generation probabilities than the clonotypes that were shared by all four of the sorted-subset donors.

With 6 bases removed from V and 3 bases from J, the gap between germline ends came to 15 bases. From germline, CDR1 is MNHEY and CDR2 SMNVEV (reference sequence). CDR3 size: 14 residues. CD45RO-negative cells were positively selected for CCR7, leaving out terminally differentiated effector memory CD45RA+ cells. At deep level, the assay was performed. Sequencing used immunoSEQ multiplex PCR; TCRdb keeps in-frame clones, though not all of them. Among around 1,900,000 clones listed, around 95% were seen once. This chain joins TRBV27 and TRBJ2-7; weak D call: TRBD2 (7 bases). Source material: naive CD8+ T cells from PBMCs. This receptor was identified in a man younger than 35 in good health. Some clones in this sample may be carry-over from other donors' samples. CDR3 DNA: TGTGCCAGCAGCCTGGGGGCTAGCGGCTACGAGCAGTACTTC. It is translated as CASSLGASGYEQYF.